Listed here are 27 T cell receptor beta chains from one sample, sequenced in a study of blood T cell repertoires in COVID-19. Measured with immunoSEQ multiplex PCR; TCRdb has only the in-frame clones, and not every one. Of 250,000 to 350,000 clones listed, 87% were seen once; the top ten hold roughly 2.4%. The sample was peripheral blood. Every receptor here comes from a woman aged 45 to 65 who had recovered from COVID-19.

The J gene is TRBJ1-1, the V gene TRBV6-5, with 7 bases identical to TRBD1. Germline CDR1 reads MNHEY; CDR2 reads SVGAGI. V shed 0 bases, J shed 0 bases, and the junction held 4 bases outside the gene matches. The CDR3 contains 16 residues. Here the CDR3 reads CASSYSKTGMNTEAFF. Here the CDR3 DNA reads TGTGCCAGCAGTTACTCGAAGACAGGGATGAACACTGAAGCTTTCTTT.

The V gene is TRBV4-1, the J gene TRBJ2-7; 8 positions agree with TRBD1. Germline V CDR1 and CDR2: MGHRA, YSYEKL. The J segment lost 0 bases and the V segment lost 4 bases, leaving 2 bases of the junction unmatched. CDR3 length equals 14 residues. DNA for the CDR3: TGCGCCAGCAGCCCGGACAGGGACTCCTACGAGCAGTACTTC. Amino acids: CASSPDRDSYEQYF.

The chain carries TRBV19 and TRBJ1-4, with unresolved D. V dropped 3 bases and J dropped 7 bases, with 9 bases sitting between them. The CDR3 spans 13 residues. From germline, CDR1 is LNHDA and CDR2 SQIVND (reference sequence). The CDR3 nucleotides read TGTGCCAGTAGTATGTTAATATCTGAAAAACTGTTTTTT. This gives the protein CASSMLISEKLFF.

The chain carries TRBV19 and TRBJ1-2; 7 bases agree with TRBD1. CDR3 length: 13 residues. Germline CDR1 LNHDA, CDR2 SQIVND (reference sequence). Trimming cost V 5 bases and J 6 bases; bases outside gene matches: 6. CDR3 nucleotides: TGTGCCAGTAGTCCCCCGACAGGGCATGGCTACACCTTC. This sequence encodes CASSPPTGHGYTF.

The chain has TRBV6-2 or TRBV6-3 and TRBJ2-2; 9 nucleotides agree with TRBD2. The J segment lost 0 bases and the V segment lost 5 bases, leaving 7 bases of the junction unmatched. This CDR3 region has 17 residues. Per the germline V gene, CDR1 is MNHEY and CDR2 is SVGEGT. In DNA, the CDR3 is TGTGCCAGCAGTCGCCTCCTAGCGGGGTCGAACACCGGGGAGCTGTTTTTT. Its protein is CASSRLLAGSNTGELFF.

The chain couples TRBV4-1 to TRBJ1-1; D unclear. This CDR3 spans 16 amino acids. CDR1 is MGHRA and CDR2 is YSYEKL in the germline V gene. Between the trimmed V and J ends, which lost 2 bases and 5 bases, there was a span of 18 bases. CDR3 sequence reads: CASSQWSGILVTEAFF. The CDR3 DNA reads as TGCGCCAGCAGCCAATGGTCCGGGATCTTGGTGACTGAAGCTTTCTTT.

For the CDR3, the DNA is TGTGCCAGCAGCTTCGCCCACCCTAGCGCAGCCTTACCACCCTACGAGCAGTACTTC. Protein sequence: CASSFAHPSAALPPYEQYF. The V call is TRBV7-2, the J call TRBJ2-7; a weak D match, TRBD2 (6 bases). The V gene's germline CDR1 is SGHTA and CDR2 FQGNSA. V was pared by 3 bases and J by 2 bases, with 26 bases between. The CDR3 length is 19 residues.

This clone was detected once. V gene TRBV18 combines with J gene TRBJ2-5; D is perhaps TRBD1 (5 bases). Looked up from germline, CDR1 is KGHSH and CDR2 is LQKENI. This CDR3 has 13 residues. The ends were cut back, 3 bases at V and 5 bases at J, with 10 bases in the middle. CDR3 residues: CASSPTSGETQYF. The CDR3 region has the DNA TGTGCCAGCTCACCCACATCAGGGGAGACCCAGTACTTC.

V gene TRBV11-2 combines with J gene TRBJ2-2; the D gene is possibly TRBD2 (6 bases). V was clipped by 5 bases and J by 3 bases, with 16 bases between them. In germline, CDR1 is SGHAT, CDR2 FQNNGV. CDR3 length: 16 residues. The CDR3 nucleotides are TGTGCCAGCAGCCGGGAGAAAAAATTGGACACCGGGGAGCTGTTTTTT. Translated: CASSREKKLDTGELFF. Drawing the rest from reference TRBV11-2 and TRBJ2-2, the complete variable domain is EAGVAQSPRYKIIEKRQSVAFWCNPISGHATLYWYQQILGQGPKLLIQFQNNGVVDDSQLPKDRFSAERLKGVDSTLKIQPAKLEDSAVYLCASSREKKLDTGELFFGEGSRLTVL.

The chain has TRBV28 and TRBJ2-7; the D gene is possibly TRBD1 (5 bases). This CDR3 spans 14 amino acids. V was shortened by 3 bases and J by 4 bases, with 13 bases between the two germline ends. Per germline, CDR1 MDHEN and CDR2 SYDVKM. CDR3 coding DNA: TGTGCCAGCAGTTTCAAGGGGTCACGTTACGAGCAGTACTTC. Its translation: CASSFKGSRYEQYF.

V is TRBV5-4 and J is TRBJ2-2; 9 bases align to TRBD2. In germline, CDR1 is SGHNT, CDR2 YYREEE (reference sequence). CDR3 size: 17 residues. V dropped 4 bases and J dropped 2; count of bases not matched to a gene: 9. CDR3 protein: CASSEGLASGNTGELFF. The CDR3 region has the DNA TGTGCCAGCAGCGAGGGACTAGCTAGCGGAAACACCGGGGAGCTGTTTTTT.

This chain's CDR3 is CASSSPRTGDTQYF. The DNA of the CDR3 is TGTGCCAGCAGTTCCCCACGGACAGGAGATACGCAGTATTTT. The rearrangement links TRBV6-5 to TRBJ2-3; TRBD1 matches 7 bases. CDR3 length: 14 amino acids. Germline V CDR1 and CDR2: MNHEY, SVGAGI. Trimming took 4 bases from V and 5 from J; bases not matched to a gene: 6.

CDR3 coding DNA: TGTGCCAGCAGCGTAGTTTCACAGTTCGGAGAAGCTTTCTTT. Its translation: CASSVVSQFGEAFF. The chain links TRBV9 to TRBJ1-1; D call uncertain. Germline V gene sequence: CDR1 SGDLS, CDR2 YYNGEE. This CDR3 contains 14 residues. The V and J ends lost 0 bases and 8 bases respectively, with 14 bases between them.

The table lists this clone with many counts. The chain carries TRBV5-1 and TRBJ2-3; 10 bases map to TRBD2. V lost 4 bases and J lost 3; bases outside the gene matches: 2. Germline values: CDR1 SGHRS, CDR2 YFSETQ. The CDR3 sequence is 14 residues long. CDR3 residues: CASSPTSGTDTQYF. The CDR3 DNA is TGCGCCAGCAGCCCGACTAGCGGGACAGATACGCAGTATTTT.

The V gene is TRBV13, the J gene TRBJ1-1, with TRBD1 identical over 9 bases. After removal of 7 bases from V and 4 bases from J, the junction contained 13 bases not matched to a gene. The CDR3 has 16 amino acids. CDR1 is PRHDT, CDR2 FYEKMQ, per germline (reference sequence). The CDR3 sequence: CASTIPGQGASTEAFF. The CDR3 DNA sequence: TGTGCCAGCACAATCCCGGGACAGGGTGCGAGCACTGAAGCTTTCTTT.

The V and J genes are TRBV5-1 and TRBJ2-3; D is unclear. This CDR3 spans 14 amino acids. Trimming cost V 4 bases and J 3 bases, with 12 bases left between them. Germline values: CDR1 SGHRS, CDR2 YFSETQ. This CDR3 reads CASSPLPVTDTQYF. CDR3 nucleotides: TGCGCCAGCAGCCCACTACCGGTGACAGATACGCAGTATTTT.

The CDR3: CASTTPGDTEAFF. CDR3 coding DNA: TGCGCCAGCACAACCCCGGGGGACACTGAAGCTTTCTTT. The rearrangement uses TRBV5-1 and TRBJ1-1; tentatively, D is TRBD1 (5 bases). The CDR3 covers 13 residues. Per germline, CDR1 SGHRS and CDR2 YFSETQ. V was pared by 6 bases and J by 3 bases, with 12 bases between.

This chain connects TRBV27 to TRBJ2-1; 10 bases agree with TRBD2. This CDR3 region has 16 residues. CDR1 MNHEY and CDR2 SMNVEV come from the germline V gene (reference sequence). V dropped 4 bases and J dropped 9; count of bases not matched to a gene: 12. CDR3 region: CASSSRDSGGYGEQFF. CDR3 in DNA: TGTGCCAGCAGTTCCCGGGATAGCGGGGGGTACGGTGAGCAGTTCTTC.

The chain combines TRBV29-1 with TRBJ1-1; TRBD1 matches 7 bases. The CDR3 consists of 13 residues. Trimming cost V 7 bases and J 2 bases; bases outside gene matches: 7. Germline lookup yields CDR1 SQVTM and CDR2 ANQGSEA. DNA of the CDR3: TGCAGCGCTACGGGACAGCAAAACACTGAAGCTTTCTTT. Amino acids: CSATGQQNTEAFF.

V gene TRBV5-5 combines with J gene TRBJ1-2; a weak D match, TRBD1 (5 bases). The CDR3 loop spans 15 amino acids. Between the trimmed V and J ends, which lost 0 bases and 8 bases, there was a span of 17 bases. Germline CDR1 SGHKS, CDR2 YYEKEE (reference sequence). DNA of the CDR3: TGTGCCAGCAGCTTGGGCCCCCTCACCGGGGGGGGCTACACCTTC. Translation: CASSLGPLTGGGYTF.

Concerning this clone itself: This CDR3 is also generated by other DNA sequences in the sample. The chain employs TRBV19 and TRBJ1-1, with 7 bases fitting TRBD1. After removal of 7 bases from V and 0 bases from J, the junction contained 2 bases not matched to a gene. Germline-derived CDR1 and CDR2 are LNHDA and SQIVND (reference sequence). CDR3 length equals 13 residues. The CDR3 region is CASMGQMNTEAFF. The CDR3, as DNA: TGTGCCAGTATGGGACAGATGAACACTGAAGCTTTCTTT.

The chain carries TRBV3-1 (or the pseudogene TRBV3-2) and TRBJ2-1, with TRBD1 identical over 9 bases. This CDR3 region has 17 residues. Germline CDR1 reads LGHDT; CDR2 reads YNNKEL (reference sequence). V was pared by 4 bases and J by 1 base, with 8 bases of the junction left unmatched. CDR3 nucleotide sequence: TGTGCCAGCAGCCTAAAGAGGACAGGGGTTTCCTACAATGAGCAGTTCTTC. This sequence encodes CASSLKRTGVSYNEQFF.

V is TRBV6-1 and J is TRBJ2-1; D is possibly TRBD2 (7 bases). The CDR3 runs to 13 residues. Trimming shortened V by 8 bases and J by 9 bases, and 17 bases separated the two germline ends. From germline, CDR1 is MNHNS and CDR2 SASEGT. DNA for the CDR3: TGTGCCAGCTCCAGAGGGGGGGCGGGTGAGCAGTTCTTC. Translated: CASSRGGAGEQFF.

CDR3 coding DNA: TGTGCCAGCAGCCTAGGACTAGCGGGCGAGCGAGATACGCAGTATTTT. Amino acids: CASSLGLAGERDTQYF. This chain joins TRBV7-3 and TRBJ2-3; TRBD2 matches 11 bases. CDR1 SGHTA and CDR2 FQGTGA come from the germline V gene. This CDR3 contains 16 residues. V was pared by 5 bases and J by 5 bases, with 9 bases of the junction left unmatched.

The CDR3 DNA reads TGTGCCAGCAGTGAAAAGGGCCAGGGTCAGCCCCAGCATTTT. This encodes CASSEKGQGQPQHF. The J gene is TRBJ1-5, the V gene TRBV6-1; tentatively, D is TRBD1 (5 bases). This CDR3 contains 14 residues. V was pared by 2 bases and J by 6 bases, with 11 bases between. Germline V gene sequence: CDR1 MNHNS, CDR2 SASEGT.

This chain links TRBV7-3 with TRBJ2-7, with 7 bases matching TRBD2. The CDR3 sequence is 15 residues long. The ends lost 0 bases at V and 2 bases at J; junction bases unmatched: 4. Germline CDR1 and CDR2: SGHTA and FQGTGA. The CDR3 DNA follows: TGTGCCAGCAGCTTAACGGGAGGGCCGGCCTACGAGCAGTACTTC. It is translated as CASSLTGGPAYEQYF.

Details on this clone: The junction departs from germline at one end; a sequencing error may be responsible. CDR3 sequence (DNA): TGTGCCAGCAGCCCAGGGGGACAGGGGCGGAAAGATTTT. Protein sequence: CASSPGGQGRKDF. This sequence joins TRBV12-3 or TRBV12-4 and TRBJ1-3; the match to TRBD1 covers 10 bases. The CDR3 spans 13 residues.